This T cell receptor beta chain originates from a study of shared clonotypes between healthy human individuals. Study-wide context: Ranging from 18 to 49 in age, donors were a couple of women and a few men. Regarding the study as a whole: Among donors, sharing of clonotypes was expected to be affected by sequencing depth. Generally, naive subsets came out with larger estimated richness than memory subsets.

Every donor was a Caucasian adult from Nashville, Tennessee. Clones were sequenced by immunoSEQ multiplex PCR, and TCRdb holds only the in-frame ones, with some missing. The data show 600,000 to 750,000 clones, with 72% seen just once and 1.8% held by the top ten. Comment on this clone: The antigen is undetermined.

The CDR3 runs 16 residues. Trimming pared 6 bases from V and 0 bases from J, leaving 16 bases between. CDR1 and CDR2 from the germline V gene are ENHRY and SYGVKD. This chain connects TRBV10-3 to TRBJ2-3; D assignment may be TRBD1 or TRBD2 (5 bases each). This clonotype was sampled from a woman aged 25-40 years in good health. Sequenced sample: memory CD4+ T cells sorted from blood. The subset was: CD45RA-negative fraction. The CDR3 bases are TGTGCCATCAGCCCCGACGGGACGGCTAGCACAGATACGCAGTATTTT. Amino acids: CAISPDGTASTDTQYF.